The rows below give T cell receptor beta chains drawn from one sample of a study of Graves' ophthalmopathy and Graves' hyperthyroidism. TCRdb analysed the multiplex PCR reads with MiXCR anew, one entry per CDR3 protein. Of around 1.1 million distinct CDR3 sequences in the sample, about 35% were seen once. The sequenced sample was peripheral blood or thyroid tissue (not recorded which). These receptors were collected from an adult man with Graves' hyperthyroidism. CDR3s include the opening cysteine and the closing phenylalanine or tryptophan. A D gene is named only where the DNA matches it firmly. The size field is filled for only some rows; it gives once, few, many or a size class.

clone size	V gene	J gene	D gene	CDR3 protein	CDR3 DNA
-	TRBV10-3	TRBJ2-1	TRBD2	CAIRTSVNLHYNEQFF	TGTGCCATCAGGACTAGCGTGAACCTTCACTACAATGAGCAGTTCTTC
once	TRBV5-1	TRBJ1-2	TRBD1	CASSGTGTVDGYTF	TGCGCCAGCAGCGGAACCGGGACAGTAGACGGCTACACCTTC
-	TRBV5-1	TRBJ2-7	TRBD1	CASSSPGQGVYEQYF	TGCGCCAGCAGCTCGCCGGGACAGGGGGTTTACGAGCAGTACTTC
few	TRBV11-2	TRBJ2-5	TRBD2	CASISRLAGGETQYF	TGTGCCAGCATCAGCCGACTAGCGGGGGGCGAGACCCAGTACTTC
-	TRBV9	TRBJ2-7	TRBD2	CASSPMPRGTSGEVYYEQYF	TGTGCCAGCTCACCAATGCCACGAGGGACTAGCGGAGAGGTGTACTACGAGCAGTACTTC
-	TRBV30	TRBJ1-1	-	CAWSVGWGGRSNEAFF	TGTGCCTGGAGTGTCGGGTGGGGGGGCCGCTCCAATGAAGCTTTCTTT
once	TRBV7-2	TRBJ1-1	TRBD1	CASSGRQGNTEAFF	TGTGCCAGCAGCGGGCGACAGGGGAACACTGAAGCTTTCTTT
-	TRBV29-1	TRBJ2-7	TRBD1	CSVRGTASTGELYF	TGCAGCGTGAGGGGGACAGCCTCGACCGGGGAGCTGTACTTC
many	TRBV14	TRBJ2-5	-	CASSQQGWLGETQYF	TGTGCCAGCAGCCAGCAGGGATGGCTTGGAGAGACCCAGTACTTC
-	TRBV7-9	TRBJ2-2	TRBD1	CASSTPGQGASGELSF	TGTGCCAGCAGCACCCCGGGACAGGGGGCTTCCGGGGAGCTGTCTTTT
-	TRBV20-1	TRBJ1-1	TRBD1	CSARPTPGQGEGNTEAFF	TGCAGTGCTAGGCCCACCCCGGGACAGGGGGAGGGGAACACTGAAGCTTTCTTT
many	TRBV12-3/TRBV12-4	TRBJ1-4	-	CASSSGTVNEKLFF	TGTGCCAGCAGCTCCGGGACGGTAAATGAAAAACTGTTTTTT